The sequence of this T cell receptor (beta chain) was determined in a study of vaccination and CD4 T cells after COVID-19. Study-wide context: Recovered patients in the cohort numbered six men and four women, two of them Hispanic.

Treatment here: approximately 10-day PBMC culture with coronavirus spike peptide pools or control peptides (ViraFEST assay). About 1.8 million PBMCs went into each well for culture with approximately 9.8 IU/ml IL-2 and about 10 ug/ml peptide pools. CDR1 is SGHRS, CDR2 YFSETQ, per germline. The length of the CDR3 is 14 residues. V was shortened by 0 bases and J by 3 bases, with 7 bases between the two germline ends. An Oncomine TCR Beta short-read assay was used to sequence the DNA from cultured CD4+ T cells. TCRdb reprocessed the PCR reads via MiXCR and lists one record per CDR3 protein. The sample holds around 4,600 distinct CDR3 sequences, about 31% seen once. A word on this clonotype: Antigen unknown.

The chain employs TRBV5-1 and TRBJ1-5; possible D gene TRBD1, 5 bases. Input material: CD4+ T cells from blood, cultured in vitro. The receptor was derived from a human donor who had recovered from COVID-19. CDR3 in amino acids: CASSLGGANQPQHF. The CDR3 nucleotides read TGCGCCAGCAGCTTGGGAGGGGCCAATCAGCCCCAGCATTTT. The whole variable domain, filled in from reference TRBV5-1 and TRBJ1-5, reads KAGVTQTPRYLIKTRGQQVTLSCSPISGHRSVSWYQQTPGQGLQFLFEYFSETQRNKGNFPGRFSGRQFSNSRSEMNVSTLELGDSALYLCASSLGGANQPQHFGDGTRLSIL.